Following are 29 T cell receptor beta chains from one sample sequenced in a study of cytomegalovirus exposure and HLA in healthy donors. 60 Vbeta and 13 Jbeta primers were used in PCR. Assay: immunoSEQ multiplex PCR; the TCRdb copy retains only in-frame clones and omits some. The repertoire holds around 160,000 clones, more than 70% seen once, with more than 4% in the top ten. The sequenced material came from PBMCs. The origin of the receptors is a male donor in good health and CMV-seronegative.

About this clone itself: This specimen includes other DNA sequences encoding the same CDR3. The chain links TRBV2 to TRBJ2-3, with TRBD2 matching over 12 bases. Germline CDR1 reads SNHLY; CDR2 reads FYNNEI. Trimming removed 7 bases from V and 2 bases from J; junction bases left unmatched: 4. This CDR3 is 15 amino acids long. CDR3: CASTRTSGDTDTQYF. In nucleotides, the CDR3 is TGTGCCAGCACCCGGACTAGCGGGGACACAGATACGCAGTATTTT.

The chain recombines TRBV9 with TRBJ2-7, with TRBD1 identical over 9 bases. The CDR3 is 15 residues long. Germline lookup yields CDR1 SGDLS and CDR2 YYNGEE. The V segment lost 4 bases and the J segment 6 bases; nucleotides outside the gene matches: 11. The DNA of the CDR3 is TGTGCCAGCAGCCCAGTGGGACAGGGTGCGCCCGAGCAGTACTTC. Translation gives CASSPVGQGAPEQYF.

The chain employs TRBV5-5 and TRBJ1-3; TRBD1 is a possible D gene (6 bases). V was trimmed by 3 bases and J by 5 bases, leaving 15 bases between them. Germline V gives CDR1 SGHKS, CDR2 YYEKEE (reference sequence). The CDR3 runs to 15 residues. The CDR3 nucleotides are TGTGCCAGCAGCTGGGCGTTGGGGGCTCGAAACACCATATATTTT. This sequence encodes CASSWALGARNTIYF.

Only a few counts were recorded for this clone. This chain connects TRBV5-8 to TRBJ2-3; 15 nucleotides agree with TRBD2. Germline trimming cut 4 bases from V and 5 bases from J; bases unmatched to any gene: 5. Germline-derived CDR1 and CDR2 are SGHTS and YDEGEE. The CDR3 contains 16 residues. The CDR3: CASSRGTSGGQDTQYF. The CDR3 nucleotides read TGTGCCAGCAGCAGAGGGACTAGCGGGGGGCAAGATACGCAGTATTTT.

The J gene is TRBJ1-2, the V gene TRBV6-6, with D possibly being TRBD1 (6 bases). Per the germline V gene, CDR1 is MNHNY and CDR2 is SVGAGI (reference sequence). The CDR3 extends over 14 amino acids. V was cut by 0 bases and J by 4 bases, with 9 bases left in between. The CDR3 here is CASSYSMGAYGYTF. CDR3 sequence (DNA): TGTGCCAGCAGTTACTCGATGGGGGCCTATGGCTACACCTTC.

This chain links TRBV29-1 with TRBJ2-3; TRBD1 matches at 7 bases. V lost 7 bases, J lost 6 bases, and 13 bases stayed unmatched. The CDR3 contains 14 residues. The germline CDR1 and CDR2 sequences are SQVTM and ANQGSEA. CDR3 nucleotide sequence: TGCAGCGCTATCCGGGACAGAAACGAGGATACGCAGTATTTT. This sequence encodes CSAIRDRNEDTQYF.

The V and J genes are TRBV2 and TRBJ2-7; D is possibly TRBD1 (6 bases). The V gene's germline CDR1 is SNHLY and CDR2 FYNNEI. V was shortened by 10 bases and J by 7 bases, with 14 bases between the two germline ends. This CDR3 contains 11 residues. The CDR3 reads CAIRQVLEQYF. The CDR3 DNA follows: TGTGCCATCCGACAGGTCTTAGAGCAGTACTTC.

This chain's CDR3 is CASSGQVGRSPLHF. The CDR3, as DNA: TGTGCCAGCAGCGGACAGGTCGGGCGATCACCCCTCCACTTT. This rearrangement joins TRBV9 to TRBJ1-6, with a tentative D call TRBD1 (6 bases). This CDR3 region has 14 residues. CDR1 and CDR2 from the germline V gene are SGDLS and YYNGEE. Trimming left V 3 bases short and J 10 bases short, with 14 bases between.

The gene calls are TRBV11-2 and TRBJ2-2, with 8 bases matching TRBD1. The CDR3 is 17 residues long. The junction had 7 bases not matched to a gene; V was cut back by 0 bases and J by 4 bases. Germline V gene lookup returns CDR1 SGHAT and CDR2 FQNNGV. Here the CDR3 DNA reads TGTGCCAGCAGCTTAGAAGTGACAGGGGCACTCACCGGGGAGCTGTTTTTT. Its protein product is CASSLEVTGALTGELFF.

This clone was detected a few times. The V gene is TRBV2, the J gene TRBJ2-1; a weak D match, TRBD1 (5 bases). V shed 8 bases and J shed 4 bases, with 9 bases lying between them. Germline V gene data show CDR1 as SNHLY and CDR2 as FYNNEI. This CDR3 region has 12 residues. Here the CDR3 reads CASEDKYNEQFF. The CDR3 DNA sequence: TGTGCCAGCGAGGACAAGTACAATGAGCAGTTCTTC.

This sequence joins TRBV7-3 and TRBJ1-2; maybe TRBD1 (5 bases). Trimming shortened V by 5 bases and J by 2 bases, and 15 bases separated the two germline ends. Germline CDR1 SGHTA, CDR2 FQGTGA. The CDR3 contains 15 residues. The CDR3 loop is CASSPHGGGNYGYTF. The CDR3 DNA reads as TGTGCCAGCAGCCCCCACGGGGGAGGGAACTATGGCTACACCTTC.

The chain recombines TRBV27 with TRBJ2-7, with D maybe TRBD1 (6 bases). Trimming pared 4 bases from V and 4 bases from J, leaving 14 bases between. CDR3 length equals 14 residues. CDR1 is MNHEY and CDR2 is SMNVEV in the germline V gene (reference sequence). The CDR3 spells CASSSGTIQYEQYF. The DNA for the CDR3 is TGTGCCAGCAGTTCCGGGACAATTCAATACGAGCAGTACTTC.

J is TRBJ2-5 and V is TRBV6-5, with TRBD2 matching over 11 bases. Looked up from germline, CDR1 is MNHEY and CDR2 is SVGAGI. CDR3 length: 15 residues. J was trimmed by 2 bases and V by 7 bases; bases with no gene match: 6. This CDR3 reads CASTVAGGIQETQYF. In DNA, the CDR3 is TGTGCCAGCACCGTAGCGGGGGGGATACAAGAGACCCAGTACTTC.

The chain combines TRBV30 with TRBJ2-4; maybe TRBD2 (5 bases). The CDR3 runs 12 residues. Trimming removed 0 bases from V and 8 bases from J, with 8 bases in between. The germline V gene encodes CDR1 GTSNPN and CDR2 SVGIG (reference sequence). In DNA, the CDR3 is TGTGCCTGGAGTGTATCCGGGGACATTCAGTACTTC. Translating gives CAWSVSGDIQYF.

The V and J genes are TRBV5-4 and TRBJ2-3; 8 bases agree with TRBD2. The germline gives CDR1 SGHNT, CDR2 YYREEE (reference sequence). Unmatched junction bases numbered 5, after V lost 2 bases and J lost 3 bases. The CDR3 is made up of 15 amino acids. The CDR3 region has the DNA TGTGCCAGCAGCTTACCGGGACTAGGAACAGATACGCAGTATTTT. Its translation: CASSLPGLGTDTQYF.

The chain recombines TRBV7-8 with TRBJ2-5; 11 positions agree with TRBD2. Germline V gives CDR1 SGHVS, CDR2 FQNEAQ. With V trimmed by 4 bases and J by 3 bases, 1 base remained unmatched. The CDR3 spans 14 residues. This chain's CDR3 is CASSWGLAEETQYF. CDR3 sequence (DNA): TGTGCCAGCAGCTGGGGACTAGCGGAAGAGACCCAGTACTTC.

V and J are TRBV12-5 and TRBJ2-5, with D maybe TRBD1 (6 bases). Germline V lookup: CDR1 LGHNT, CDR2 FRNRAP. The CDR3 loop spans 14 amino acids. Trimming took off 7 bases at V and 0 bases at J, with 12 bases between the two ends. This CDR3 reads CASALGTNQETQYF. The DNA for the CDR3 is TGTGCTAGTGCCTTAGGGACAAACCAAGAGACCCAGTACTTC.

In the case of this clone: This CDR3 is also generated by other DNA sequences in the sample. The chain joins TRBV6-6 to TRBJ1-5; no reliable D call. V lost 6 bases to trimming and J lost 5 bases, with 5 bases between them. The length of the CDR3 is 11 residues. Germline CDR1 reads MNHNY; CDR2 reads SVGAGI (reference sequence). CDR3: CASSPDQPQHF. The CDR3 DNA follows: TGTGCCAGCAGCCCCGATCAGCCCCAGCATTTT.

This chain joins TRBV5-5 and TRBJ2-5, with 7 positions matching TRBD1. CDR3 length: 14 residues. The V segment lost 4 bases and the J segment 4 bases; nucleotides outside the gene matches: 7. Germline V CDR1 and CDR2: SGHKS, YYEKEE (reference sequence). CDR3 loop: CASSRRQGGETQYF. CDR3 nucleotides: TGTGCCAGCAGCCGAAGACAGGGCGGAGAGACCCAGTACTTC.

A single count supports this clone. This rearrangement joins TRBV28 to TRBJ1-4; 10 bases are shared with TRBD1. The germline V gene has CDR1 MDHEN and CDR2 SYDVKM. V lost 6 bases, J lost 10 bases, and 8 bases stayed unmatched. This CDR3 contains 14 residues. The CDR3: CASSRTGGDRKLFF. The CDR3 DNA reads TGTGCCAGCAGCCGGACAGGGGGAGATCGAAAACTGTTTTTT.

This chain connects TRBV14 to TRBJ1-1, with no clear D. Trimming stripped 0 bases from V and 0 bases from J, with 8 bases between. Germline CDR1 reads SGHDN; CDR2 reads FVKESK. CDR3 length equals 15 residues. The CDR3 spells CASSQEYGLNTEAFF. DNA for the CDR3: TGTGCCAGCAGCCAAGAGTACGGTTTGAACACTGAAGCTTTCTTT.

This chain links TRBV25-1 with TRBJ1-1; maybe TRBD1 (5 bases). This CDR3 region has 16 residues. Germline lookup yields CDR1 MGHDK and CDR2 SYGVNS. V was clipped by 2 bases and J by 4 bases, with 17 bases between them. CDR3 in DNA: TGTGCCAGCAGTGAAAGGAGGGGACCTGCCGCCACTGAAGCTTTCTTT. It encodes CASSERRGPAATEAFF.

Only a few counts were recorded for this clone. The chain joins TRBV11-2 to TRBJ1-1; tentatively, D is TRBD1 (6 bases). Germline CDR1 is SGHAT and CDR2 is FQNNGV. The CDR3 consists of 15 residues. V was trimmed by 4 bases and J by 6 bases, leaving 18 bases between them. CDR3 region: CASSSLKGVRAEAFF. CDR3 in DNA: TGTGCCAGCAGCTCATTAAAGGGGGTTAGGGCTGAAGCTTTCTTT.

CDR3 DNA sequence: TGTGCCATCAGTGTGGGAACAGGGGCCAACACCGGGGAGCTGTTTTTT. The encoded protein is CAISVGTGANTGELFF. The chain has TRBV10-3 and TRBJ2-2; 7 bases line up with TRBD1. Germline CDR1 and CDR2: ENHRY and SYGVKD. This CDR3 is 16 amino acids long. V lost 4 bases and J lost 2; bases outside the gene matches: 7.

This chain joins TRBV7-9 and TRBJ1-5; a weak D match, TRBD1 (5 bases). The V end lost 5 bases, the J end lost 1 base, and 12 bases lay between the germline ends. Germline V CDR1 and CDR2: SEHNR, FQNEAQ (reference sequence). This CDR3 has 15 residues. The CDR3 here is CASSNLRGSNQPQHF. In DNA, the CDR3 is TGTGCCAGCAGCAACCTAAGGGGAAGCAATCAGCCCCAGCATTTT.

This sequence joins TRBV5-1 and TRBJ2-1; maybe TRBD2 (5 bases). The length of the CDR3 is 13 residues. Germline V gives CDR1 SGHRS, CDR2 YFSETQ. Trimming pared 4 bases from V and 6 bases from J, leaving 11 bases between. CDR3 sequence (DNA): TGCGCCAGCAGCAGGACTGGATCCAATGAGCAGTTCTTC. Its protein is CASSRTGSNEQFF.

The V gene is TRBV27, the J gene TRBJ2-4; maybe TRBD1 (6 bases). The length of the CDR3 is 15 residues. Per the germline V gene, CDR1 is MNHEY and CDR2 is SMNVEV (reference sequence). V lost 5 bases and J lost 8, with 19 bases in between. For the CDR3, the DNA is TGTGCCAGCAGTAGCAGACAGGCCTCTATGGACATTCAGTACTTC. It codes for CASSSRQASMDIQYF.

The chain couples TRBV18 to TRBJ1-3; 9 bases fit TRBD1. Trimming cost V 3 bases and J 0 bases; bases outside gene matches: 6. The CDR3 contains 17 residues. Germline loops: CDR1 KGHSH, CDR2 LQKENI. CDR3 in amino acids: CASSPPQGASSGNTIYF. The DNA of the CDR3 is TGTGCCAGCTCACCTCCACAGGGGGCGAGCTCTGGAAACACCATATATTTT. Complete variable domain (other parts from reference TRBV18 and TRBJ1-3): NAGVMQNPRHLVRRRGQEARLRCSPMKGHSHVYWYRQLPEEGLKFMVYLQKENIIDESGMPKERFSAEFPKEGPSILRIQQVVRGDSAAYFCASSPPQGASSGNTIYFGEGSWLTVV.

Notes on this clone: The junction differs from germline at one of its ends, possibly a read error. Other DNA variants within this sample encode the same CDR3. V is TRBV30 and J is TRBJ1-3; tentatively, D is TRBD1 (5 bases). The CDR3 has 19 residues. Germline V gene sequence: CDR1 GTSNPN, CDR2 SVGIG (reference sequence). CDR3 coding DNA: TGCGCCTGGAGTGTACGCTCTCTAAGCAGGGTTCTCGGCGCAAACACCATATATTTT. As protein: CAWSVRSLSRVLGANTIYF.